These T cell receptor beta chains were read from a single sample in a study of Graves' ophthalmopathy and Graves' hyperthyroidism. MiXCR was run by TCRdb on the multiplex PCR reads, yielding one entry per CDR3 protein. Of some 1.1 million distinct CDR3 sequences listed, 36% are singletons. The sequenced sample was peripheral blood or thyroid tissue (not recorded which). The receptors stem from an adult man with Graves' hyperthyroidism. CDR3s include the opening cysteine and the closing phenylalanine or tryptophan. D genes are given only for firm matches. Expanded clones get a size class; other rows say once, few or many, or leave the size out.

j_call: TRBJ2-5; v_call: TRBV7-9; clone_size: many; d_call: -; cdr3_nt: TGTGCCAGCAGCAGTTGGGCTAGTCTCGAGACCCAGTACTTC; cdr3_aa: CASSSWASLETQYF
j_call: TRBJ2-2; v_call: TRBV19; clone_size: few; d_call: TRBD2; cdr3_nt: TGTGCCAGTAGTATAGGGACTAGCGGGACGAACACCGGGGAGCTGTTTTTT; cdr3_aa: CASSIGTSGTNTGELFF
j_call: TRBJ1-4; v_call: TRBV7-6; clone_size: -; d_call: -; cdr3_nt: TGTGCCAGCAGCTGGGACAAGGTCAATGAAAAACTGTTTTTT; cdr3_aa: CASSWDKVNEKLFF
j_call: TRBJ2-7; v_call: TRBV5-1; clone_size: many; d_call: -; cdr3_nt: TGCGCCAGCAGCAACGGACAGTCTACCTTTTACGAGCAGTACTTC; cdr3_aa: CASSNGQSTFYEQYF
j_call: TRBJ1-2; v_call: TRBV20-1; clone_size: -; d_call: TRBD1; cdr3_nt: TGCAGTGCTCCCAGACCCGGGACAGGGGGAAATGGCTACACCTTC; cdr3_aa: CSAPRPGTGGNGYTF
j_call: TRBJ1-1; v_call: TRBV10-1; clone_size: -; d_call: -; cdr3_nt: TGCGCCAGCAGTGAGTCGAAGAGGGGCCGGTACACTGAAGCTTTCTTT; cdr3_aa: CASSESKRGRYTEAFF
j_call: TRBJ2-1; v_call: TRBV7-9; clone_size: once; d_call: -; cdr3_nt: TGTGCCAGCAGCTTAGCGGGCGAGACTGAGCAGTTCTTC; cdr3_aa: CASSLAGETEQFF
j_call: TRBJ2-6; v_call: TRBV29-1; clone_size: few; d_call: -; cdr3_nt: TGCAGCGCCACGGGCAGCAGGGCCAACGTCCTGACTTTC; cdr3_aa: CSATGSRANVLTF
j_call: TRBJ1-6; v_call: TRBV19; clone_size: -; d_call: TRBD1; cdr3_nt: TGTGCCAGTGGGAGGGGGCAGGGGGCCACCTACTCTTCACCCCTCCACTTT; cdr3_aa: CASGRGQGATYSSPLHF
j_call: TRBJ2-3; v_call: TRBV19; clone_size: -; d_call: TRBD2; cdr3_nt: TGTGCCAGTAGTATCCCCAGCGGGAGCCATCCAGGAGGTACGCAGTATTTT; cdr3_aa: CASSIPSGSHPGGTQYF
j_call: TRBJ1-2; v_call: TRBV12-3/TRBV12-4; clone_size: -; d_call: TRBD1; cdr3_nt: TGTGCCAGCAGCCCCACAGGGGCGGATGGCTACACCTTC; cdr3_aa: CASSPTGADGYTF
j_call: TRBJ2-7; v_call: TRBV14; clone_size: many; d_call: -; cdr3_nt: TGTGCCAGCAGCCAATACGAGCAGTACTTC; cdr3_aa: CASSQYEQYF
j_call: TRBJ2-7; v_call: TRBV20-1; clone_size: -; d_call: TRBD1; cdr3_nt: TGCAGTGCCCCACCCGGGACAGGGTTCTACGAGCAGTACTTC; cdr3_aa: CSAPPGTGFYEQYF
j_call: TRBJ1-2; v_call: TRBV10-3; clone_size: -; d_call: -; cdr3_nt: TGTGCCATCTGCAGTGTACCAGGGACAAACTATGGCTACACCTTC; cdr3_aa: CAICSVPGTNYGYTF
j_call: TRBJ1-2; v_call: TRBV20-1; clone_size: -; d_call: TRBD1; cdr3_nt: TGCAGTGCTAGAGATGACAGGGGGTTC; cdr3_aa: CSARDDRGF
j_call: TRBJ2-2; v_call: TRBV12-3/TRBV12-4; clone_size: few; d_call: TRBD2; cdr3_nt: TGTGCCAGCAGTCCCGGACTAGCTCGCACCGGGGAGCTGTTTTTT; cdr3_aa: CASSPGLARTGELFF
j_call: TRBJ2-7; v_call: TRBV28; clone_size: many; d_call: TRBD1; cdr3_nt: TGTGCCAGCAGTTGGACAGGGGGCGACTACGAGCAGTACTTC; cdr3_aa: CASSWTGGDYEQYF
j_call: TRBJ1-1; v_call: TRBV30; clone_size: few; d_call: -; cdr3_nt: TGTGCCTGGAGTGTAGATGTCGGGTTTAACACTGAAGCTTTCTTT; cdr3_aa: CAWSVDVGFNTEAFF
j_call: TRBJ2-2; v_call: TRBV20-1; clone_size: many; d_call: -; cdr3_nt: TGCAGTGCTTTAGGGAAGGCGGTAAACACCGGGGAGCTGTTTTTT; cdr3_aa: CSALGKAVNTGELFF
j_call: TRBJ1-6; v_call: TRBV19; clone_size: -; d_call: -; cdr3_nt: TGTGCCAGTAGTAAACGGGGATCACCCCTCCACTTT; cdr3_aa: CASSKRGSPLHF
j_call: TRBJ2-5; v_call: TRBV7-9; clone_size: many; d_call: TRBD2; cdr3_nt: TGTGCCAGCAAAACAGGACTAGCGGACTACCAAGAGACCCAGTACTTC; cdr3_aa: CASKTGLADYQETQYF
j_call: TRBJ1-4; v_call: TRBV7-8; clone_size: many; d_call: TRBD1; cdr3_nt: TGTGCCAGCAGCTTCGGACAGGGAGCTAATGAAAAACTGTTTTTT; cdr3_aa: CASSFGQGANEKLFF
j_call: TRBJ2-7; v_call: TRBV11-2; clone_size: -; d_call: -; cdr3_nt: TGTGCCAGCAGTTATTCCCCACCAGGGGAAGAGACCTACGAGCAATACTTC; cdr3_aa: CASSYSPPGEETYEQYF
j_call: TRBJ2-5; v_call: TRBV6-5; clone_size: -; d_call: -; cdr3_nt: TGTGCCAGCAGTTACTCTGTGACAGGACAGCCCCAGTACTTC; cdr3_aa: CASSYSVTGQPQYF
j_call: TRBJ2-7; v_call: TRBV29-1; clone_size: -; d_call: TRBD2; cdr3_nt: TGCAGCAGCCGAGCGGGGGGGCTCTACGAGCAGTACTTC; cdr3_aa: CSSRAGGLYEQYF
j_call: TRBJ1-2; v_call: TRBV2; clone_size: many; d_call: TRBD1; cdr3_nt: TGTGCCAGCAAGGACAGGGAGGATGGCTACACCTTC; cdr3_aa: CASKDREDGYTF
j_call: TRBJ2-7; v_call: TRBV15; clone_size: many; d_call: TRBD1; cdr3_nt: TGTGCCACCAGCAGAGATTCCGGGACAGCCTACGAGCAGTACTTC; cdr3_aa: CATSRDSGTAYEQYF
j_call: TRBJ1-3; v_call: TRBV7-2; clone_size: -; d_call: -; cdr3_nt: TGTGCCAACAGCTTTTCGGGGCTTGGAAACACCATATATTTT; cdr3_aa: CANSFSGLGNTIYF
j_call: TRBJ1-3; v_call: TRBV11-2; clone_size: few; d_call: TRBD1; cdr3_nt: TGTGCCAGCAGCAGAGGACAGGGACTCACTGGAAACACCATATATTTT; cdr3_aa: CASSRGQGLTGNTIYF
j_call: TRBJ2-7; v_call: TRBV9; clone_size: few; d_call: -; cdr3_nt: TGTGCCAGCAGCGTAGGGGGGGCCAGCACCCACGAGCAGTACTTC; cdr3_aa: CASSVGGASTHEQYF
j_call: TRBJ1-1; v_call: TRBV10-2; clone_size: -; d_call: -; cdr3_nt: TGCGCCAGCAGTGAGGACAGGAGGGACACTGAAGCTTTCTTT; cdr3_aa: CASSEDRRDTEAFF
j_call: TRBJ2-6; v_call: TRBV19; clone_size: -; d_call: -; cdr3_nt: TGTGCCAGTAGTAAAGGGACTGGGGCCAACGTCCTGACTTTC; cdr3_aa: CASSKGTGANVLTF
j_call: TRBJ2-5; v_call: TRBV20-1; clone_size: many; d_call: TRBD2; cdr3_nt: TGCAGTGCTAGACCCAGCGGGGGGGAAGAGACCCAGTACTTC; cdr3_aa: CSARPSGGEETQYF
j_call: TRBJ2-7; v_call: TRBV13; clone_size: -; d_call: TRBD2; cdr3_nt: TGCGCCAGCAGCCAAATAGCGGGAGGGGCCTACGAGCAGTACTTC; cdr3_aa: CASSQIAGGAYEQYF
j_call: TRBJ1-6; v_call: TRBV10-3; clone_size: many; d_call: -; cdr3_nt: TGTGCCATCGGGGGGGGTAATTCACCCCTCCACTTT; cdr3_aa: CAIGGGNSPLHF
j_call: TRBJ2-5; v_call: TRBV20-1; clone_size: -; d_call: TRBD1; cdr3_nt: TGCAGTGCTAGAGTGTCGGGACAGCAAGAGACCCAGTACTTC; cdr3_aa: CSARVSGQQETQYF
j_call: TRBJ1-1; v_call: TRBV5-1; clone_size: -; d_call: -; cdr3_nt: TGCGCCAGCAGCTGGATTGGGACCCAGGATGGGGTGAACACTGAAGCTTTCTTT; cdr3_aa: CASSWIGTQDGVNTEAFF
j_call: TRBJ1-1; v_call: TRBV7-9; clone_size: many; d_call: TRBD1; cdr3_nt: TGTGCCAGCAGCTCCTTCCAGGGGGGGAACACTGAAGCTTTCTTT; cdr3_aa: CASSSFQGGNTEAFF
j_call: TRBJ1-2; v_call: TRBV7-8; clone_size: -; d_call: TRBD1; cdr3_nt: TGTGCCAGCAGGATAGGGGGCTCTGGAAACACCTTC; cdr3_aa: CASRIGGSGNTF
j_call: TRBJ2-7; v_call: TRBV10-3; clone_size: few; d_call: -; cdr3_nt: TGTGCCAGCACCCACCTACCGACAGGACACCACTACGAGCAGTACTTC; cdr3_aa: CASTHLPTGHHYEQYF